The rows below give T cell receptor beta chains drawn from one sample of a study of blood T cell repertoires in COVID-19. Clones were read by immunoSEQ multiplex PCR, and TCRdb kept only the in-frame ones, dropping some. The sample includes 250,000 or so clones, roughly 85% of them seen just once. The sequencing input was peripheral blood. These TCRs come from a woman in her twenties or thirties with active or convalescent COVID-19. The CDR3 runs from the conserved cysteine through the conserved F or W. Where a row states a size, it is once, few, many or the class of an expanded clone; other rows omit it.

>TRBJ1-2|16|few|TRBV5-1
CASSLQGAGGDVGYTF
>TRBJ2-7|16|NA|TRBV28
CASSLSQGAGGWEQYF
>TRBJ1-1|14|NA|TRBV9
CASSVQGMSSEAFF
>TRBJ2-5|15|NA|TRBV2
CASSEAGGPGGTQYF
>TRBJ2-7|14|few|TRBV18
CASSRSGTEYEQYF
>TRBJ1-1|14|NA|TRBV28
CASSFTGSGTEAFF
>TRBJ1-4|13|NA|TRBV30
CAWQGAANEKLFF
>TRBJ1-5|14|few|TRBV5-1
CASSLAGTDQPQHF
>TRBJ2-5|14|NA|TRBV15
CATRLRGGGETQYF
>TRBJ1-2|17|NA|TRBV27
CASSLRLGGAKNYGYTF
>TRBJ1-1|14|NA|TRBV7-2
CASSFSTVNTEAFF